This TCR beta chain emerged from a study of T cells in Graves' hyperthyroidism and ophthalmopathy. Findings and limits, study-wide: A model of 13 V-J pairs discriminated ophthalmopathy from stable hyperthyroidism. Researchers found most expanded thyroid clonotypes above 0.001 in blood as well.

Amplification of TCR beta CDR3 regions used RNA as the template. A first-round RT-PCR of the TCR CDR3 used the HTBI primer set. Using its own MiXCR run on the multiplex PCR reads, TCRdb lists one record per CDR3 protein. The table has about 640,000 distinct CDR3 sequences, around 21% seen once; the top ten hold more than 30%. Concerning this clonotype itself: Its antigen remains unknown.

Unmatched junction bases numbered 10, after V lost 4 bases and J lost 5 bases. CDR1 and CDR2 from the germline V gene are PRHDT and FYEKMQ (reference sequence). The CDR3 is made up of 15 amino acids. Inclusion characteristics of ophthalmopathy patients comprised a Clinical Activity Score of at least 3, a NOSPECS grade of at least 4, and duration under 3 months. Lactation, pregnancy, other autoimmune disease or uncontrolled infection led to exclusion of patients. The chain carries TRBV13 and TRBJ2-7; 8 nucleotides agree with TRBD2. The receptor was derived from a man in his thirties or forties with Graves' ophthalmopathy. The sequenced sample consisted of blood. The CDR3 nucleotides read TGTGCCAGCAGCTCTCGATTAGCGGGACCAGACGAGCAGTACTTC. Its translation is CASSSRLAGPDEQYF.